This section outlines one T cell receptor (beta chain) sequence together with its context. Its antigen is undetermined. The CDR3 runs to 14 residues. Germline values: CDR1 MNHNS, CDR2 SASEGT. The sample belongs to a study of T cells expressing NK-cell markers. Study as a whole: Source material for TCR beta repertoires consisted of sorted CD3+CD56+NKG2C+, CD3+CD56+NKG2C- and CD3+CD56-NKG2C+ T cells. Study results and caveats: In more than 5 donors, dominant CD3+CD56+NKG2C+ clones formed about 1.0-7.0% of CD8+ cells. Clones of NKG2C+ T cells that had expanded were of unclear HCMV specificity.

TCRdb reprocessed the 5' RACE reads and stores each CDR3 protein as one record, lacking DNA. The repertoire shows about 380,000 distinct CDR3 sequences; the top ten hold around 5%. Sequencing input: blood T cells: a sorted CD56 or NKG2C T cell subset, CD4+ or CD8+ T cells, or bulk PBMC T cells (not recorded which). The sequence came from a man aged 18 to 69 in good health. The gene calls are TRBV6-1 and TRBJ2-5; TCRdb's D call, TRBD1, is unchecked because there is no DNA. This chain's CDR3 is CASRKWTDPETQYF.